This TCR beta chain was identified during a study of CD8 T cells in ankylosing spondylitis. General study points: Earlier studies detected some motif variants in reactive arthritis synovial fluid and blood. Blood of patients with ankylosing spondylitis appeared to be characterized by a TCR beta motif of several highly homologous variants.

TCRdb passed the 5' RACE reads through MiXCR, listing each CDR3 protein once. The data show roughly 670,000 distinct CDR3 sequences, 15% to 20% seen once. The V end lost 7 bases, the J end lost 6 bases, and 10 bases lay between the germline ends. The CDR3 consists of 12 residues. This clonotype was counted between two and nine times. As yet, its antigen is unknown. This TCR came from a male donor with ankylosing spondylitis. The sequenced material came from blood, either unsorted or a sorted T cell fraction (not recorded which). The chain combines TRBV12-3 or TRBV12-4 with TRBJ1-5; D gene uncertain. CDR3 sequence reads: CASNGRGQPQHF. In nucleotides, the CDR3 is TGTGCCAGCAACGGACGGGGTCAGCCCCAGCATTTT.